The table lists the clone carrying this T cell receptor (beta chain) with many counts. Its specificity is unknown. This sample was included in a study of shared clonotypes between healthy human individuals. Regarding the study as a whole: Apart from blood, nothing was sampled; tissue repertoires likely differ.

Here immunoSEQ multiplex PCR was the method, and the copy in TCRdb shows in-frame clones only, minus some. This table has fewer than 600,000 clones, 70% to 80% appearing once. Donors were healthy HIV-negative adults without recently reported acute infections or vaccinations. The CDR3 is made up of 13 amino acids. CDR1 is MNHEY and CDR2 is SVGAGI in the germline V gene. The ends were cut back, 5 bases at V and 4 bases at J, with 11 bases in the middle. The material sequenced was PBMCs. The rearrangement links TRBV6-5 to TRBJ1-2; a possible D gene is TRBD1 (6 bases). This receptor was taken from a woman aged 35 to 49 in good health. Some clones in this sample may be carry-over from other donors' samples. The CDR3 protein is CASSEQGIYGYTF. The DNA for the CDR3 is TGTGCCAGCAGTGAACAGGGTATCTATGGCTACACCTTC.